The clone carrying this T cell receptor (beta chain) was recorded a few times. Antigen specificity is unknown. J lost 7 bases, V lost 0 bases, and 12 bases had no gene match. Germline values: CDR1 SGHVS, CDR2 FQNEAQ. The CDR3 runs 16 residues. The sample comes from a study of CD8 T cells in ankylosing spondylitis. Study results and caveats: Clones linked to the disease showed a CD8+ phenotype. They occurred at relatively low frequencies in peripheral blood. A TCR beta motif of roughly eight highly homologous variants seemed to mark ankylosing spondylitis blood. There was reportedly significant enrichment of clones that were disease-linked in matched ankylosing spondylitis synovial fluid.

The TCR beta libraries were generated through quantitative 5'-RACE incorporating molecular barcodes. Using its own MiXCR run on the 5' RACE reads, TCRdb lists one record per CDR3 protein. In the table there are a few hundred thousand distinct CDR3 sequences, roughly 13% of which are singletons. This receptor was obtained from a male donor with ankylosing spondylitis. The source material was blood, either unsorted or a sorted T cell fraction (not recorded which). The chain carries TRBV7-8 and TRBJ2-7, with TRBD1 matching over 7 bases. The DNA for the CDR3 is TGTGCCAGCAGCTTAGCGCCCAAGGGGGCAACGGGTGAGCAGTACGTC. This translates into CASSLAPKGATGEQYV.